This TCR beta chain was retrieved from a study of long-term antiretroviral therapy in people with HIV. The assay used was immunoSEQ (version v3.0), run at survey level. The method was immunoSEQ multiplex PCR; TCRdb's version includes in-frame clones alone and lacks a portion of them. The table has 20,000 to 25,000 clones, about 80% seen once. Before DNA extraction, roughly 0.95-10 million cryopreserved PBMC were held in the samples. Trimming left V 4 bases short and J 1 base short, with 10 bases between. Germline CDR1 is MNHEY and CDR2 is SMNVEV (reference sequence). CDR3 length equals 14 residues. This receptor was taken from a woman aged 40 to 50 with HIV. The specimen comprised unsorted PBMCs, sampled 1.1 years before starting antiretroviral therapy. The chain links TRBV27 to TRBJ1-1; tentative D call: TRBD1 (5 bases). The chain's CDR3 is CASSWDGTNTEAFF. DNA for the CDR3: TGTGCCAGCAGTTGGGACGGAACGAACACTGAAGCTTTCTTT.